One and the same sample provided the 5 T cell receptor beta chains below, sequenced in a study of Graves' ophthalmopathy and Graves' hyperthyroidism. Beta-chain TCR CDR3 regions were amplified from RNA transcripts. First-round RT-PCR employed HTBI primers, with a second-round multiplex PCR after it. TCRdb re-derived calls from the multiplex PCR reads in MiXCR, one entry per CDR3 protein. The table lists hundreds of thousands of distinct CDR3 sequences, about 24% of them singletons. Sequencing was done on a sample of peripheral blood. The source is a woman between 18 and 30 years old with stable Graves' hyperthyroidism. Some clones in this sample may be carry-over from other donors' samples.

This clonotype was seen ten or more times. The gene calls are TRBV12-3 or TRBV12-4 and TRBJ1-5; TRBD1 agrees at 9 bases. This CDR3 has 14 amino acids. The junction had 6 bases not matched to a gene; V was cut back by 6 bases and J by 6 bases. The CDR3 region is CASSYRGRGQPQHF. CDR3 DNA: TGTGCCAGCAGCTACAGGGGGCGAGGTCAGCCCCAGCATTTT.

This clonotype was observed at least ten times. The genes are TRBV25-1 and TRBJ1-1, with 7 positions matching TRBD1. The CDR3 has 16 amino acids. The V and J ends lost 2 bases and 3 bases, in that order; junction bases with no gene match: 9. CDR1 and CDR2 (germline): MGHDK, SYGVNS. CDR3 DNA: TGTGCCAGCAGTGAACCAGGGAAGGGGGCAGACACTGAAGCTTTCTTT. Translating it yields CASSEPGKGADTEAFF.

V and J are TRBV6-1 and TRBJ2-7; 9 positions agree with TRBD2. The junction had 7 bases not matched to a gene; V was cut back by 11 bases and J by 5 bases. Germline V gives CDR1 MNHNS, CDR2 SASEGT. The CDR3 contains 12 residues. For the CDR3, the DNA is TGTGCCGCCGCGGGACTAGCCCACGAGCAGTACTTC. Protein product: CAAAGLAHEQYF.

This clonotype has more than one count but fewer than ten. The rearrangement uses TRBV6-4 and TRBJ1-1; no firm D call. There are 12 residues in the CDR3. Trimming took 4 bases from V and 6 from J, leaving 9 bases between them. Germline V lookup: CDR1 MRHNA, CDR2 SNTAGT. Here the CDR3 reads CASSVTTAEAFF. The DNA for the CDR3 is TGTGCCAGCAGTGTAACGACGGCTGAAGCTTTCTTT.

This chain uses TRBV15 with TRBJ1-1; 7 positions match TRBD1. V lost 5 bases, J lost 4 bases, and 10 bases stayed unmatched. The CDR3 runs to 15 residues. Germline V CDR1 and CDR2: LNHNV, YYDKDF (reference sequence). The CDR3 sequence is CATSLGTVPATEAFF. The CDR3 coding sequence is TGTGCCACCAGCCTCGGGACAGTACCAGCCACTGAAGCTTTCTTT.